The T cell receptor beta chain under discussion was sequenced for a study of blood T cell repertoires in COVID-19. This CDR3 comprises 16 residues. Germline CDR1 reads SGDLS; CDR2 reads YYNGEE. V was clipped by 0 bases and J by 8 bases, with 18 bases between them. TCRdb's copy holds only in-frame clones and misses some; the assay was immunoSEQ multiplex PCR. The table shows around 290,000 clones, with 80% to 95% occurring only once. This TCR was recovered from a woman in her 30s who had recovered from COVID-19. The gene calls are TRBV9 and TRBJ2-1, with a tentative D call TRBD2 (6 bases). The specimen sequenced was PBMCs or T cells enriched from blood (not recorded which). The CDR3 DNA reads TGTGCCAGCAGCGTAGGAAACTGGAGGGGACTCCATGAGCAGTTCTTC. Translated, it gives CASSVGNWRGLHEQFF.